This TCR beta chain is from a study of esophageal squamous cell carcinoma under preoperative chemotherapy. Broader study findings: Clonal contraction, more than amplification, hit abundant clones after paclitaxel-nedaplatin.

V was cut by 6 bases and J by 6 bases, with 17 bases left in between. The CDR3 sequence is 15 residues long. Germline loops: CDR1 SGHAT, CDR2 FQNNGV. Each CDR3 protein gets one entry after TCRdb re-called the PCR reads with MiXCR. The sample yields 30,000 or so distinct CDR3 sequences, approximately 51% seen once. This clonotype was observed at least ten times. As yet, its antigen is unknown. Stated time point: after preoperative PTX-NDP chemotherapy. V is TRBV11-2 and J is TRBJ2-2; perhaps TRBD1 as D (5 bases). This TCR was recovered from a human donor with esophageal squamous cell carcinoma. The donor label of this sample is uncertain. The sample here was taken from a patient given preoperative chemotherapy. The CDR3 DNA is TGTGCCAGCAGACAGCTCCGGCAGGGTTCCGGGGAGCTGTTTTTT. Amino acid sequence: CASRQLRQGSGELFF.